This T cell receptor beta chain was retrieved from a study of T cell responses to AZD1222 COVID-19 vaccine. Study-wide results and limits: In a largely white British group with more females than males, clonal diversity was possibly underestimated. Repertoire samples came only from after the peak T cell response. Spike-specific TCR breadth and depth both grew after two AZD1222 doses.

About this clone itself: Its specificity is not known.

Germline CDR1 and CDR2: SGHAT and FQNNGV. Deletions cut 0 bases from V and 4 bases from J, with 9 bases between. The CDR3 length is 14 residues. Here immunoSEQ multiplex PCR was the method, and the copy in TCRdb shows in-frame clones only, minus some. The sample has 160,000 or so clones; 92% are singletons. Sequencing was performed on peripheral blood, taken on day 0 of MenACWY control vaccination. The sequence derives from an adult in good health. V and J are TRBV11-2 and TRBJ1-2; D is undetermined. The CDR3 protein is CASSLERLAYGYTF. In nucleotides, the CDR3 is TGTGCCAGCAGCTTAGAACGCCTAGCCTATGGCTACACCTTC.